This TCR beta chain was found in a study of T-cell reconstitution after alpha-beta-depleted transplantation in children. Study observations and caveats: Reportedly, roughly two months post-transplant, alpha-beta T cells arose from several hundred expanded graft clones.

This clonotype showed up just a few times. The antigen remains undetermined. The length of the CDR3 is 14 residues. The V gene's germline CDR1 is SGHTA and CDR2 FQGNSA. V lost 3 bases, J lost 6 bases, and 11 bases lay in between. Preparation of the TCRbeta library used unique molecular identifiers. Using its own MiXCR run on the PCR reads, TCRdb lists one record per CDR3 protein. The sample records some 840,000 distinct CDR3 sequences, around 17% being singletons. The source is a male patient under 18 who had a stem cell transplant for acute lymphoblastic leukemia, so the T cells may come from the graft donor. Sequenced material: PBMCs, mostly from graft donor cells, taken 360 days after TCRalphabeta/CD19-depleted stem cell transplant. The chain links TRBV7-2 to TRBJ2-2; no definite D call. The CDR3 protein is CASSLFGLSGELFF. The CDR3 DNA reads TGTGCCAGCAGCTTGTTCGGGCTTTCCGGGGAGCTGTTTTTT.